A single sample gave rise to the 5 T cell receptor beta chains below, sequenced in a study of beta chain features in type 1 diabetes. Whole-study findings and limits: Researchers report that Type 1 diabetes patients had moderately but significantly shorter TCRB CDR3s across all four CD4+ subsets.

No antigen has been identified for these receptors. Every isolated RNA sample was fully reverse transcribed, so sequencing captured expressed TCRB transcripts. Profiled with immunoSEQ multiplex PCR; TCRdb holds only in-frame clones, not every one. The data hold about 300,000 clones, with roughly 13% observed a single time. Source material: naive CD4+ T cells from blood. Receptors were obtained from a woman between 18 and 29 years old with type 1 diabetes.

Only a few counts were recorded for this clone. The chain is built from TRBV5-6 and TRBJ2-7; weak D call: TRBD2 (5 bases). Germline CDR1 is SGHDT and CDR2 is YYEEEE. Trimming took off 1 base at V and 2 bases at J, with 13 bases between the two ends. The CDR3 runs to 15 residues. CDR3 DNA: TGTGCCAGCAGCTTGAATCTAGCTTATGCCTACGAGCAGTACGTC. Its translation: CASSLNLAYAYEQYV.

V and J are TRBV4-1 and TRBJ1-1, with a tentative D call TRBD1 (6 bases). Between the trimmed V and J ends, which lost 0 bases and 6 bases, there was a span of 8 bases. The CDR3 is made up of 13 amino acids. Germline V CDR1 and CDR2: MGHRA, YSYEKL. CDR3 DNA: TGCGCCAGCAGCCAAGACAGGGGCGCTGAAGCTTTCTTT. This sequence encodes CASSQDRGAEAFF.

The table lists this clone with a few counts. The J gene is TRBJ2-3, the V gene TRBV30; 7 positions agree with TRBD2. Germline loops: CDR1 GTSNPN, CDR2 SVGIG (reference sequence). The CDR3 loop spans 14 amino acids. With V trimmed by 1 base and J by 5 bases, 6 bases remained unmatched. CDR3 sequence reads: CAWSGGGSLDTQYF. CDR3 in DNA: TGTGCCTGGAGTGGAGGCGGGAGTCTAGATACGCAGTATTTT. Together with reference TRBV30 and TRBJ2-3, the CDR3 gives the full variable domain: SQTIHQWPATLVQPVGSPLSLECTVEGTSNPNLYWYRQAAGRGLQLLFYSVGIGQISSEVPQNLSASRPQDRQFILSSKKLLLSDSGFYLCAWSGGGSLDTQYFGPGTRLTVL.

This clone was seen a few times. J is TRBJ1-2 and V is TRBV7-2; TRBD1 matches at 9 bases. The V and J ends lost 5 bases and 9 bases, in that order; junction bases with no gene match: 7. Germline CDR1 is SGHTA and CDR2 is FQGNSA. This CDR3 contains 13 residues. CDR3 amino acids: CASSPPGQGSYTF. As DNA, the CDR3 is TGTGCCAGCAGCCCACCCGGACAGGGGAGCTACACCTTC.

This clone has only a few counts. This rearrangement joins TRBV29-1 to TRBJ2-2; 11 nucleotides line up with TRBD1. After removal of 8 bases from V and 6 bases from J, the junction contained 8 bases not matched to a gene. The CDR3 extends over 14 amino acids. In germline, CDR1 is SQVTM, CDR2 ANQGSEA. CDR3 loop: CSIGQGALSGELFF. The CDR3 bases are TGCAGCATCGGACAGGGGGCGCTGTCCGGGGAGCTGTTTTTT.